The text below deals with one T cell receptor (beta chain). Sequencing used immunoSEQ multiplex PCR; TCRdb keeps in-frame clones, though not all of them. The data contain about 140,000 clones, roughly 86% of them singletons. The sample belongs to a study of blood T cell repertoires in COVID-19. As for the study in general: Spain, Italy and the United States supplied samples that represented acute and convalescent COVID-19. Sample material is recorded as cDNA or gDNA derived from T cells, B-cell-depleted T cells, or PBMCs.

CDR3 length: 14 residues. V lost 0 bases, J lost 11 bases, and 14 bases lay in between. Germline V gene sequence: CDR1 SGHAT, CDR2 FQNNGV. Material for sequencing was peripheral blood. The source is a human donor in a cohort sampled during active COVID-19. The chain carries TRBV11-2 and TRBJ1-3; maybe TRBD1 (6 bases). The CDR3 nucleotides are TGTGCCAGCAGCTTAGAACATCCAGGGGACGCCATATATTTT. It yields the protein CASSLEHPGDAIYF.